What follows is one TCR beta chain and its context. This sample was included in a study of blood T cell repertoires in COVID-19. Study-wide context: T cells, B-cell-depleted T cells, or PBMCs provided the cDNA or gDNA that served as material.

CDR3 length: 12 amino acids. Germline lookup yields CDR1 SGHNT and CDR2 YENEEA. Deletions cut 5 bases from V and 6 bases from J, with 8 bases between. TCRdb keeps only in-frame clones here, not all; method: immunoSEQ multiplex PCR. The table shows 95,000 to 150,000 clones, with 69% occurring only once. This chain joins TRBV11-3 and TRBJ2-1; D is uncertain. The sequence was obtained from a woman in her 70s with acute or convalescent COVID-19. Sample: peripheral blood. CDR3 amino acids: CASSPTGNEQFF. The CDR3 DNA is TGTGCCAGCAGCCCTACGGGCAATGAGCAGTTCTTC.